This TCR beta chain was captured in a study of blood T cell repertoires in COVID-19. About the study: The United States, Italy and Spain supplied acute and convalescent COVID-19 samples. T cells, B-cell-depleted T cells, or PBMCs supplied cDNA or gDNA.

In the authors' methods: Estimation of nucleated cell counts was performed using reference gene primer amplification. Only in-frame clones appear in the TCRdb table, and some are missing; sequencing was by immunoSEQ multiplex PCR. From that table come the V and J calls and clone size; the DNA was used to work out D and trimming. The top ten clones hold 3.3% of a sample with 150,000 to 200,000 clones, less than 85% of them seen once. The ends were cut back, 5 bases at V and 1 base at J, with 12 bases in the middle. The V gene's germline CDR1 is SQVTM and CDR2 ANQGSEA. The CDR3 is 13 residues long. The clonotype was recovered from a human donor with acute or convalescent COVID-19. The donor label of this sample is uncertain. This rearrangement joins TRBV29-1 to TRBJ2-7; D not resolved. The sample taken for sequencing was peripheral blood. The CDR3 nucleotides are TGCAGCGTTACTTCGAGTCTATCCTACGAGCAGTACTTC. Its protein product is CSVTSSLSYEQYF.